This entry describes one T cell receptor (beta chain). The antigen remains undetermined. The data were taken from a study of blood T cells in healthy people across ages. Study summary: Per every two T cells, about one barcoded beta molecule was captured by template switching.

V was clipped by 9 bases and J by 2 bases, with 13 bases between them. Germline assignment: CDR1 SNHLY and CDR2 FYNNEI. The CDR3 has 13 amino acids. Alongside a J-beta primer mix, a sample-barcoded 5' primer served in a second PCR lasting roughly 7 to 12 cycles. TCRdb re-analysed the 5' RACE reads in MiXCR, keeping a single row per CDR3 protein. The table shows about 1,400,000 distinct CDR3 sequences, with around 59% occurring only once. Findings and limits, study-wide: The long-lived group displayed more naive CD4+ cells, plus higher diversity, than the aged donors did.

Each donor had 7.5 to 10 milliliters of peripheral blood drawn. What was sequenced was blood. V is TRBV2 and J is TRBJ1-1; tentative D call: TRBD1 (6 bases). The clonotype originates from a man aged 18-30 years in good health. The CDR3 is CARGGIRNTEAFF. The CDR3 DNA is TGTGCCAGAGGGGGTATCAGAAACACTGAAGCTTTCTTT.